Sequencing of this TCR beta chain was carried out in a study of human CD8 memory T cell subsets. Study outcomes and limitations: Overlapping only minimally, the repertoires of stem-like memory and precursor exhausted T cells were largely separate from each other. Beta chains of the T cell receptor were the only chains the study sequenced.

A UMI-labeled 5' RACE approach was the method that produced the TCR beta libraries. Following a re-call of the 5' RACE reads, TCRdb has one entry per CDR3 protein and lacks DNA. Recorded for this sample: several thousand distinct CDR3 sequences. About this clonotype itself: What it recognizes is unknown.

The authors defined TPEX cells as CCR7+ PD-1+ TIGIT+ early memory CD8+ T cells carrying exhausted-like traits. The starting material, duplicate vials of around 140,000 sorted CD8+ T cells per subset, provided the RNA. Germline V gives CDR1 MNHEY, CDR2 SMNVEV (reference sequence). This CDR3 comprises 14 residues. This receptor was obtained from a human donor in good health. The rearrangement joins TRBV27 to TRBJ2-7; TCRdb's assignment of TRBD1 cannot be checked, as there is no DNA. Specimen: CD8+ T cells from PBMCs. The CDR3 here is CASRGQGATYEQYF.